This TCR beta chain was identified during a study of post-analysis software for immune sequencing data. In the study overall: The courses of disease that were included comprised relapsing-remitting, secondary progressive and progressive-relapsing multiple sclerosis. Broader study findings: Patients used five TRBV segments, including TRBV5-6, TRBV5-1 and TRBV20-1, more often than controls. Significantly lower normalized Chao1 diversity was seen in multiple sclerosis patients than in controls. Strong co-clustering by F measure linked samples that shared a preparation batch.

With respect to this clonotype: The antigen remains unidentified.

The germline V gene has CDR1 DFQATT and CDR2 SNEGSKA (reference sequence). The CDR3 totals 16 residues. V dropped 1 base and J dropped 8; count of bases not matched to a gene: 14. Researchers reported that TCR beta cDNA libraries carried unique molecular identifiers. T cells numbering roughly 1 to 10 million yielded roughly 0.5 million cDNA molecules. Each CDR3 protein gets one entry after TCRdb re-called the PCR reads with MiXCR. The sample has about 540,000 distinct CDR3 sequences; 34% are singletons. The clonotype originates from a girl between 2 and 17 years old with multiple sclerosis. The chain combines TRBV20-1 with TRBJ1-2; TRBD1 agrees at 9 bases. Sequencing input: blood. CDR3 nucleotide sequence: TGCAGTGCTAGAGGTTGGACAGGGGAAAGTTGTCGGGGCTACACCTTC. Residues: CSARGWTGESCRGYTF.